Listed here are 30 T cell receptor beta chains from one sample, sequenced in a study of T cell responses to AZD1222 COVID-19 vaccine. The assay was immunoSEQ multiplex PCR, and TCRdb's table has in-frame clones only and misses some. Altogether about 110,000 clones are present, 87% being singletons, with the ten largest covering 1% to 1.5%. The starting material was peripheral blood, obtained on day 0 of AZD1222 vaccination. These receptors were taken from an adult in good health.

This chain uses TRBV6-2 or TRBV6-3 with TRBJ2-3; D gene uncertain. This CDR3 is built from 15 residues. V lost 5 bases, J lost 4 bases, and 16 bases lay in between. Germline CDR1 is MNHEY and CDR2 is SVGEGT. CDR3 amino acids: CASSRPPPEPDTQYF. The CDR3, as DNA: TGTGCCAGCAGTAGACCACCTCCCGAGCCAGATACGCAGTATTTT.

DNA of the CDR3: TGTGCCAGCAGCTACCCCGACAGGGGAAGGGAGAATGAGCAGTTCTTC. The encoded protein is CASSYPDRGRENEQFF. V is TRBV11-2 and J is TRBJ2-1; 8 bases map to TRBD1. V shed 4 bases and J 7 bases; nucleotides not matched to a gene: 12. Germline CDR1 and CDR2: SGHAT and FQNNGV. The CDR3 is 16 amino acids.

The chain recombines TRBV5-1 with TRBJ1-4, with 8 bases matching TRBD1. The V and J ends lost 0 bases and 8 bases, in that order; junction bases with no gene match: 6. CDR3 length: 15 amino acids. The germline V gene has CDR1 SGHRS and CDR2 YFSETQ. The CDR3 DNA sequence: TGCGCCAGCAGCTTGGCCGAGACAGGGGACGAAAAACTGTTTTTT. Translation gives CASSLAETGDEKLFF.

The CDR3 DNA sequence: TGTGCCATCACTCCGAATGGGGGTCAGCCCCAGCATTTT. It translates to CAITPNGGQPQHF. The gene calls are TRBV10-3 and TRBJ1-5; TRBD1 might be the D (5 bases). Germline CDR1 is ENHRY and CDR2 is SYGVKD. This CDR3 has 13 residues. The V end lost 7 bases, the J end lost 6 bases, and 13 bases lay between the germline ends.

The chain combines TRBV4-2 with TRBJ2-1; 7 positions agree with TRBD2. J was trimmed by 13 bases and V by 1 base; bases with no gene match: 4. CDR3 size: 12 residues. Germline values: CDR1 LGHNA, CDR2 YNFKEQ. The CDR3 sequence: CASSQGGGYQFF. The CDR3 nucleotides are TGTGCCAGCAGCCAAGGGGGGGGGTATCAGTTCTTC.

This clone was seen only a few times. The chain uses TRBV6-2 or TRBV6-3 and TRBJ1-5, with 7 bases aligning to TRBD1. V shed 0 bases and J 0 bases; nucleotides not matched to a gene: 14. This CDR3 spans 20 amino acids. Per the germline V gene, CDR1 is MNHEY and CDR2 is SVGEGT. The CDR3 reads CASSYSAQGRGIYSNQPQHF. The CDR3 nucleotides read TGTGCCAGCAGTTACTCCGCACAGGGGCGAGGAATATATAGCAATCAGCCCCAGCATTTT.

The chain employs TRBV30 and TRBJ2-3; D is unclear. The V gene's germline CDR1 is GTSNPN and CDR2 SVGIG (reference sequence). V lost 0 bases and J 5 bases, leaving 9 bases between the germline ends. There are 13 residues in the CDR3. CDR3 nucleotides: TGTGCCTGGAGTGTATCTTGGGGAGATACGCAGTATTTT. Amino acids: CAWSVSWGDTQYF.

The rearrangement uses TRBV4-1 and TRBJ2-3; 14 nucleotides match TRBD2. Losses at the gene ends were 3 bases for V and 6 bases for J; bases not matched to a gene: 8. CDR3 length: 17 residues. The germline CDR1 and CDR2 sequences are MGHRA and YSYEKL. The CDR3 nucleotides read TGCGCCAGCAGCCAGTCGAGGACTAGCGGGGGGTGGGATACGCAGTATTTT. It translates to CASSQSRTSGGWDTQYF.

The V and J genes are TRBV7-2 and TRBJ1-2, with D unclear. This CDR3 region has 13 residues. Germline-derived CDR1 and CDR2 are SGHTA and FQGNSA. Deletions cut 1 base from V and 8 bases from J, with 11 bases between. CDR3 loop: CASSLVLLGGYTF. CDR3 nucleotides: TGTGCCAGCAGCTTAGTGCTATTGGGAGGCTACACCTTC.

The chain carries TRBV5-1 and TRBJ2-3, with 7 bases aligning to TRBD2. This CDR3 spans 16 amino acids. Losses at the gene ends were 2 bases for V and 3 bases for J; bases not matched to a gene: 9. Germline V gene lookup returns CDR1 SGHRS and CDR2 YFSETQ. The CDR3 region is CASSFSGAGVTDTQYF. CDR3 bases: TGCGCCAGCAGCTTCAGCGGCGCGGGGGTTACAGATACGCAGTATTTT.

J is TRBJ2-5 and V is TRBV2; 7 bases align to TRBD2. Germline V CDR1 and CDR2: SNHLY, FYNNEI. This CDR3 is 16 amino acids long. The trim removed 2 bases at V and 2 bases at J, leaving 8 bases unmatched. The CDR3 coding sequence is TGTGCCAGCAGTGAACCTTTCGGGACTAAACAAGAGACCCAGTACTTC. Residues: CASSEPFGTKQETQYF.

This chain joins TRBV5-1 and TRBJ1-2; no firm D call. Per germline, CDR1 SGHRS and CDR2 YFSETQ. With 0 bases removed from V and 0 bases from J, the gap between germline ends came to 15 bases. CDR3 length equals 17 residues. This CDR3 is CASSLDGASTSNYGYTF. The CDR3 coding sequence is TGCGCCAGCAGCTTGGATGGAGCGAGTACATCTAACTATGGCTACACCTTC.

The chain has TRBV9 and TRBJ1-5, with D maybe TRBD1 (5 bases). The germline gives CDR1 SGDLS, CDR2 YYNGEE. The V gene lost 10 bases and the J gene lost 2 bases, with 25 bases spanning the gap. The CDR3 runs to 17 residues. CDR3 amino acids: CAPRTLGGAYRNQPQHF. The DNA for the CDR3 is TGTGCCCCACGAACCCTCGGGGGAGCGTATCGCAATCAGCCCCAGCATTTT. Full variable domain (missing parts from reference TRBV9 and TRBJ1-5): DSGVTQTPKHLITATGQRVTLRCSPRSGDLSVYWYQQSLDQGLQFLIQYYNGEERAKGNILERFSAQQFPDLHSELNLSSLELGDSALYFCAPRTLGGAYRNQPQHFGDGTRLSIL.

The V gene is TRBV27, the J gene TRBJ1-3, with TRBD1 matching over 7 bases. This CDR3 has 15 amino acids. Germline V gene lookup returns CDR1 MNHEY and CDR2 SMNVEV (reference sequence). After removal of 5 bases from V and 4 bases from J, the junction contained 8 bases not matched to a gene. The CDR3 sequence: CASSPTRGRGNTIYF. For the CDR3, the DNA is TGTGCCAGCAGTCCTACCAGGGGGAGAGGAAACACCATATATTTT.

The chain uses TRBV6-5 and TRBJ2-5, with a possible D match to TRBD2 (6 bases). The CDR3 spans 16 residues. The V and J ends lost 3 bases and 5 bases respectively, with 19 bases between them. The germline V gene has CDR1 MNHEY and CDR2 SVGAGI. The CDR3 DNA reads TGTGCCAGCAGTTATTCCGGCGGGGCGGGAAGGGAGACCCAGTACTTC. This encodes CASSYSGGAGRETQYF.

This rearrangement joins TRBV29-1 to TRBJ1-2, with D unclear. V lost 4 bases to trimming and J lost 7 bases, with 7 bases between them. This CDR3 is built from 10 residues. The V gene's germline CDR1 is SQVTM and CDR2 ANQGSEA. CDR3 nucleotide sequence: TGCAGCGTTGGGGAACTTGGCTACACCTTC. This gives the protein CSVGELGYTF.

Here the CDR3 DNA reads TGTGCCAGCAGCTCCCACATGATTTCACCCCTCCACTTT. Its translation is CASSSHMISPLHF. The chain employs TRBV7-9 and TRBJ1-6; D not resolved. V lost 4 bases to trimming and J lost 9 bases, with 10 bases between them. This CDR3 has 13 amino acids. The germline CDR1 and CDR2 sequences are SEHNR and FQNEAQ (reference sequence).

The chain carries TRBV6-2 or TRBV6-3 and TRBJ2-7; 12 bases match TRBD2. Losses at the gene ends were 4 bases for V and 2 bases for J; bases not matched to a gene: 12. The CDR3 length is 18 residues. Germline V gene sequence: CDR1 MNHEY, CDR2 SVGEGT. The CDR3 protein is CASSSLGTSGYRTYEQYF. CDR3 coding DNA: TGTGCCAGCAGTTCGTTGGGGACTAGCGGGTACCGTACCTACGAGCAGTACTTC.

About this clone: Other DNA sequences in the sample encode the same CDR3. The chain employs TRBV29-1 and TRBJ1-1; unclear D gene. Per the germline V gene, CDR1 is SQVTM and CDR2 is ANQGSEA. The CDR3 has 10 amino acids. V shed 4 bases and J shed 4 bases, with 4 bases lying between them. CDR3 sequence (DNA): TGCAGCGTTGGGGGCACTGAAGCTTTCTTT. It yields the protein CSVGGTEAFF. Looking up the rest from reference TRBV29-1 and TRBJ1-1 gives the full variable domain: SAVISQKPSRDICQRGTSLTIQCQVDSQVTMMFWYRQQPGQSLTLIATANQGSEATYESGFVIDKFPISRPNLTFSTLTVSNMSPEDSSIYLCSVGGTEAFFGQGTRLTVV.

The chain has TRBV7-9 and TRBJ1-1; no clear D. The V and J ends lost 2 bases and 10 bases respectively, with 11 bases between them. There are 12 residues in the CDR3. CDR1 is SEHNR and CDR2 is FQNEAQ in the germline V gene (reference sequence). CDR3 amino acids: CASSLIGLAAFF. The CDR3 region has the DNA TGTGCCAGCAGCTTAATAGGGCTAGCAGCTTTCTTT.

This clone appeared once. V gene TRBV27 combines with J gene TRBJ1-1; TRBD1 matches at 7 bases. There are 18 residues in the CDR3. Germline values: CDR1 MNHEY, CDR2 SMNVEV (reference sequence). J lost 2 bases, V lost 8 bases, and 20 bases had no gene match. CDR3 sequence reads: CASARAGGRGLVNTEAFF. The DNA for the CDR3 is TGTGCCAGCGCTCGGGCAGGGGGTCGAGGGTTGGTCAACACTGAAGCTTTCTTT.

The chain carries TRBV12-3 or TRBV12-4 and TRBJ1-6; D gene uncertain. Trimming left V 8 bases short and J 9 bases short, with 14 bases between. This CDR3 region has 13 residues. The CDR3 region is CASGIGIRSPLHF. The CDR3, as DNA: TGTGCCAGCGGTATCGGTATACGTTCACCCCTCCACTTT.

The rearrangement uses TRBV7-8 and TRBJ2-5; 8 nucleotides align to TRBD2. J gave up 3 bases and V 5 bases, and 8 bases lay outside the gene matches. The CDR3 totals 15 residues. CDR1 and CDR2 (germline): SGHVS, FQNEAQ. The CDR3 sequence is CASSPETGGKETQYF. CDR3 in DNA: TGTGCCAGCAGCCCGGAGACGGGAGGGAAAGAGACCCAGTACTTC.

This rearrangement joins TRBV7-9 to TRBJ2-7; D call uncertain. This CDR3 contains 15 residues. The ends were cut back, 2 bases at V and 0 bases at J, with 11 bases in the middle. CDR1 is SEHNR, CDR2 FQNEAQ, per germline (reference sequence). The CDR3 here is CASSLSRNPSYEQYF. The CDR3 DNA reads TGTGCCAGCAGCTTATCCAGGAATCCCTCCTACGAGCAGTACTTC.

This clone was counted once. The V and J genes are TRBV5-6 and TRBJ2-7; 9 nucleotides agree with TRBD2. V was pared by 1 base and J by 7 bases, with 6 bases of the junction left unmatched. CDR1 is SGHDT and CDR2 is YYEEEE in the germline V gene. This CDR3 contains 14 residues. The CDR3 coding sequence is TGTGCCAGCAGCTTGAGCGGGGGGACCACTGAGCAGTACTTC. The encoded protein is CASSLSGGTTEQYF. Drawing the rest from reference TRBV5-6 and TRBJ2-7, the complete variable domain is DAGVTQSPTHLIKTRGQQVTLRCSPKSGHDTVSWYQQALGQGPQFIFQYYEEEERQRGNFPDRFSGHQFPNYSSELNVNALLLGDSALYLCASSLSGGTTEQYFGPGTRLTVT.

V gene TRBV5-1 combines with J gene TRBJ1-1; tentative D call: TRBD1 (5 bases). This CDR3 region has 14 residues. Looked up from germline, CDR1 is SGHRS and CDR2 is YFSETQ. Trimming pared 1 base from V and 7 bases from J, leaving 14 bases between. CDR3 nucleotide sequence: TGCGCCAGCAGCTTGAGGGCAGGGATGGATGAAGCTTTCTTT. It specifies CASSLRAGMDEAFF. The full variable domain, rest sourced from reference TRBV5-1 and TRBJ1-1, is KAGVTQTPRYLIKTRGQQVTLSCSPISGHRSVSWYQQTPGQGLQFLFEYFSETQRNKGNFPGRFSGRQFSNSRSEMNVSTLELGDSALYLCASSLRAGMDEAFFGQGTRLTVV.

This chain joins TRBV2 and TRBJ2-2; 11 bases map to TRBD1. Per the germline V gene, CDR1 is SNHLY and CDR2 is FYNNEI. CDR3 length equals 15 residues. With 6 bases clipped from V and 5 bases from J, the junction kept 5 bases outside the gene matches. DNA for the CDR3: TGTGCCAGCAGCATCGGGACAGGGGGGACCGGGGAGCTGTTTTTT. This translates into CASSIGTGGTGELFF.

The CDR3 spells CASSPPPGTEPYEQYF. The CDR3 bases are TGTGCCAGCAGTCCCCCTCCCGGGACAGAGCCCTACGAGCAGTACTTC. The chain joins TRBV25-1 to TRBJ2-7; 7 bases agree with TRBD1. There are 16 residues in the CDR3. The J segment lost 2 bases and the V segment lost 5 bases, leaving 12 bases of the junction unmatched. CDR1 and CDR2 from the germline V gene are MGHDK and SYGVNS.

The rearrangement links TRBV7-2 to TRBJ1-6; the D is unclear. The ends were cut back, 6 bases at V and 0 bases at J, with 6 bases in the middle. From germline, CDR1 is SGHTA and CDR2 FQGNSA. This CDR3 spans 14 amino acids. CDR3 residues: CASRSGSYNSPLHF. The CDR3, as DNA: TGTGCCAGCAGGAGCGGCTCCTATAATTCACCCCTCCACTTT.

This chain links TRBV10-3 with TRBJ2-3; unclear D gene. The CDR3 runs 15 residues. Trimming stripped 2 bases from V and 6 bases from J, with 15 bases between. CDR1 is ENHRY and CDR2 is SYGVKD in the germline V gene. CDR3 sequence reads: CAISEKALVVDTQYF. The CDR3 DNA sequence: TGTGCCATCAGTGAGAAGGCCCTAGTGGTGGATACGCAGTATTTT.